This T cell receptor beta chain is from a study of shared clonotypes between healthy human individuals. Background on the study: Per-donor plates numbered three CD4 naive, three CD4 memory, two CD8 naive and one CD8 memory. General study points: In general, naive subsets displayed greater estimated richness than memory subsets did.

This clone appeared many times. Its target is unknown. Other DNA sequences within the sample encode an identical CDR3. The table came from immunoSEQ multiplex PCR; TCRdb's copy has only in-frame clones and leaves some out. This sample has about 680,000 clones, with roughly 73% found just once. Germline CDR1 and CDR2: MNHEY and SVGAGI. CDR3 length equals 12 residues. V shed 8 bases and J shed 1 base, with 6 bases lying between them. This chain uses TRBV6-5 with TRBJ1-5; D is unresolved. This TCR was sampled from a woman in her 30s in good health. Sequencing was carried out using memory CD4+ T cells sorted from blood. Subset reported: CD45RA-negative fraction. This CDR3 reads CASGRSNQPQHF. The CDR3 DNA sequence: TGTGCCAGCGGGAGGAGCAATCAGCCCCAGCATTTT.